These 12 T cell receptor delta chains were all obtained from the same sample, sequenced in a study of γδ T cells in repeated Plasmodium falciparum infection. TCRdb reanalyzed the multiplex PCR reads using CATT. The sample includes 85,000 to 95,000 delta-chain clones, more than 1.4% of them seen just once. Gammadelta T cells were flow-sorted from PBMC into Vgamma9/Vdelta2+ and Vdelta2-negative populations for bulk analysis. Material for sequencing was gamma-delta T cells from blood. The receptors shown here come from a pool of human donors (malaria-infected and uninfected, not separated).

To note about this clone: This is likely an artifact of a read error, given a far larger clone one base away. Additional DNA sequences in this sample encode the identical CDR3. The rearrangement joins TRDV1 to TRDJ1, with a possible D match to TRDD2 (9 bases). TCRdb offers no J gene call, so here the DNA was matched to germline to obtain one. Germline CDR1 reads TSWWSYY; CDR2 reads QGS. This CDR3 comprises 22 residues. Trimming removed 3 bases at V and 0 bases at J, with 32 bases between. The CDR3 loop is CALGELATLPTTGGVYTDKLIF. In DNA, the CDR3 is TGTGCTCTTGGGGAGCTAGCAACCCTTCCTACTACTGGGGGTGTGTACACCGATAAACTCATCTTT.

This clone was observed a few times. The mismatch at residue 13 between this DNA's translation and the TCRdb protein of a much larger clone likely reflects a read error; the protein shown is translated from the DNA. The chain couples TRDV1 to TRDJ1; 10 bases align to TRDD3. The J gene is not listed in TCRdb, so it was assigned here from a DNA match to germline. The junction had 20 bases not matched to a gene; V was cut back by 3 bases and J by 1 base. Germline CDR1 and CDR2: TSWWSYY and QGS. The CDR3 totals 21 residues. The CDR3 DNA sequence: TGTGCTCTTGGGGACCCCCCTAGAGGGCTGGGGGATATGATGCGCACCGATAAACTCATCTTT. It is translated as CALGDPPRGLGDMMRTDKLIF.

This clone showed up just a few times. The protein in TCRdb stems from a much larger clone and differs at residue 12 from this DNA's translation, likely a read error; here the protein is translated from the DNA. The chain employs TRDV3 and TRDJ1, with 7 bases aligning to TRDD3. The germline gives CDR1 TVYSNPD, CDR2 GDNSRS (reference sequence). The CDR3 length is 16 residues. The trim removed 2 bases at V and 7 bases at J, leaving 19 bases unmatched. CDR3 nucleotides: TGTGCCTTTGGTCGATCTCCACGGCGGATACGCGGTAAACTCATCTTT. Translating gives CAFGRSPRRIRGKLIF.

This clone was seen a handful of times. The mismatch at residue 12 between this DNA's translation and the TCRdb protein of a much larger clone likely reflects a read error; the protein shown is translated from the DNA. V gene TRDV2 was called; the J gene was not; the table's D call, TRDD3, was not checked against the DNA. This CDR3 spans 14 amino acids. Per germline, CDR1 GEAIGNYY and CDR2 EKD. The CDR3 reads CACDEGWDTDKPIF. The DNA of the CDR3 is TGTGCCTGTGACGAGGGATGGGACACCGATAAACCCATCTTT.

As for this clone: This DNA's translation and the protein TCRdb lists, from a much larger clone, do not match at residue 21, likely due to a read error; the protein shown is translated from the DNA. V and J are TRDV1 and TRDJ1; 13 positions match TRDD3. Per the germline V gene, CDR1 is TSWWSYY and CDR2 is QGS. CDR3 length: 23 residues. Here the CDR3 reads CALGELAFLDWGIRDEYTDKRIF. The CDR3 DNA follows: TGTGCTCTTGGGGAATTGGCCTTCCTTGACTGGGGGATACGGGATGAGTACACCGATAAACGCATCTTT.

This clone was seen more than once but under ten times. Translating this DNA gives a protein that differs at residue 11 from the TCRdb one, which belongs to a much larger clone; a read error is likely, and the protein shown is this translation. The J gene is TRDJ1, the V gene TRDV1; TRDD3 agrees at 9 bases. This CDR3 is built from 24 residues. With V trimmed by 2 bases and J by 0 bases, 28 bases remained unmatched. Per the germline V gene, CDR1 is TSWWSYY and CDR2 is QGS. This chain's CDR3 is CALGEFGRLPAPYTGGPDTDKLIF. DNA for the CDR3: TGTGCTCTTGGGGAATTTGGTCGCCTTCCTGCTCCCTATACTGGGGGACCTGACACCGATAAACTCATCTTT.

This clone was observed a few times. TCRdb has a much larger clone's protein, which differs at residue 19 from the translation of this DNA, likely because of a read error; what is shown is the protein translated from the DNA. The chain uses TRDV1 and TRDJ1; 9 nucleotides align to TRDD3. The J gene is not listed in TCRdb, so it was assigned here from a DNA match to germline. The CDR3 spans 24 residues. The ends lost 1 base at V and 3 bases at J; junction bases unmatched: 30. Germline CDR1 is TSWWSYY and CDR2 is QGS. CDR3 amino acids: CALGEPTAPNFLLYWGNYADKLIF. CDR3 bases: TGTGCTCTTGGGGAACCGACGGCCCCAAACTTCCTCTTATACTGGGGGAATTACGCCGATAAACTCATCTTT.

A word on this clone: A far larger clone is off by one base, so a read error is likely. The same CDR3 arises from other DNA sequences in this sample as well. The chain joins TRDV2 to TRDJ3; 11 bases fit TRDD3. TCRdb does not report a J gene; here it was assigned by matching the DNA to germline references. The CDR3 has 19 residues. Germline V gene sequence: CDR1 GEAIGNYY, CDR2 EKD. The CDR3 here is CACDTVGTGGYWDTRQMFF. In DNA, the CDR3 is TGCGCCTGTGACACCGTGGGAACTGGGGGATACTGGGACACCCGACAGATGTTTTTC.

Of note for this clone: The protein in TCRdb stems from a much larger clone and differs at residue 11 from this DNA's translation, likely a read error; here the protein is translated from the DNA. The genes are TRDV1 and TRDJ1; a weak D match, TRDD3 (6 bases). The J gene, absent from TCRdb, was called here by matching the DNA to germline. Trimming cost V 4 bases and J 0 bases, with 24 bases left between them. The CDR3 is 19 residues long. Germline V lookup: CDR1 TSWWSYY, CDR2 QGS. The CDR3 here is CALGVAIRKTYPYTDKLIF. The CDR3, as DNA: TGTGCTCTTGGGGTTGCGATACGTAAAACCTACCCGTACACCGATAAACTCATCTTT.

This clone turned up a few times. A read error likely explains this, since a far larger clone differs by one base. Different DNA sequences within this sample yield the same CDR3. This chain joins TRDV2 and TRDJ1; TRDD3 aligns across 7 bases. The J gene was missing in TCRdb and was found by matching the end of the DNA to germline. CDR3 length: 20 amino acids. The germline V gene has CDR1 GEAIGNYY and CDR2 EKD. Trimming at V came to 5 bases and at J to 0 bases, leaving 23 bases not matched to a gene. In DNA form, the CDR3 reads TGTGCCTGTGCCACTGTCGCCTTACTGGGGTCCCATCCCCACACCGATAAACTCATCTTT. This codes for CACATVALLGSHPHTDKLIF.

Concerning this clone itself: TCRdb shows a much larger clone's protein in place of this DNA's translation, and the two differ at residue 9, likely through a read error; the protein shown is translated from the DNA. CDR3 protein: CACDSILGGTAQLFF. The CDR3 DNA follows: TGTGCCTGTGACTCCATACTGGGGGGTACAGCACAACTCTTCTTT. This sequence joins TRDV2 and TRDJ2, with 8 nucleotides matching TRDD3. TCRdb offers no J gene call, so here the DNA was matched to germline to obtain one. Germline-derived CDR1 and CDR2 are GEAIGNYY and EKD. The V segment lost 3 bases and the J segment 5 bases; nucleotides outside the gene matches: 7. This CDR3 comprises 15 residues.

Concerning this clone: A read error likely explains this, since a far larger clone differs by one base. Other nucleotide sequences from this sample produce the same CDR3. The chain links TRDV1 to TRDJ1; the match to TRDD3 covers 8 bases. TCRdb leaves out the J gene; it was filled in here by matching the DNA to germline. The germline CDR1 and CDR2 sequences are TSWWSYY and QGS. This CDR3 contains 16 residues. V trimming: 8 bases; J trimming: 1 base; junction bases outside the gene matches: 12. Here the CDR3 reads CALRKWGIYGTDKLIF. The CDR3 region has the DNA TGTGCTCTTAGGAAATGGGGGATCTATGGCACCGATAAACTCATCTTT.